A selection of T cell receptor beta chains follows, all from one sample in a study of T cell responses to AZD1222 COVID-19 vaccine. TCRdb keeps only in-frame clones here, not all; method: immunoSEQ multiplex PCR. Here the sample spans 150,000 to 200,000 clones, 90% to 95% being singletons. The material was peripheral blood, obtained on day 0 of AZD1222 vaccination. Receptor source: an adult in good health. CDR3s include the opening cysteine and the closing phenylalanine or tryptophan. The order of the fields is J gene, V gene, clone size, D gene, CDR3 protein, CDR3 DNA. D genes are given only for firm matches. For some rows the clone size is stated as once, few or many, or as a class when expanded; others skip it.

j_call: TRBJ2-3; v_call: TRBV29-1; clone_size: .; d_call: .; cdr3_aa: CSVEDRLGSGTDTQYF; cdr3_nt: TGCAGCGTTGAAGATCGTTTGGGGTCCGGCACAGATACGCAGTATTTT
j_call: TRBJ2-4; v_call: TRBV14; clone_size: .; d_call: .; cdr3_aa: CASSQAGKNIQYF; cdr3_nt: TGTGCCAGCAGCCAAGCTGGCAAAAACATTCAGTACTTC
j_call: TRBJ1-5; v_call: TRBV2; clone_size: once; d_call: .; cdr3_aa: CASTEFEDQPQHF; cdr3_nt: TGTGCCAGCACTGAATTTGAGGATCAGCCCCAGCATTTT
j_call: TRBJ2-1; v_call: TRBV3-1/TRBV3-2; clone_size: .; d_call: .; cdr3_aa: CASSQVGRYNEQFF; cdr3_nt: TGTGCCAGCAGCCAAGTGGGCAGGTACAATGAGCAGTTCTTC
j_call: TRBJ1-5; v_call: TRBV15; clone_size: .; d_call: TRBD1; cdr3_aa: CATSRGDRGNQPQHF; cdr3_nt: TGTGCCACCAGCAGGGGGGACAGGGGGAATCAGCCCCAGCATTTT
j_call: TRBJ1-1; v_call: TRBV6-5; clone_size: .; d_call: .; cdr3_aa: CASSYSGTPNTEAFF; cdr3_nt: TGTGCCAGCAGTTACTCTGGGACACCCAACACTGAAGCTTTCTTT
j_call: TRBJ1-4; v_call: TRBV7-9; clone_size: .; d_call: .; cdr3_aa: CASSPAAEKLFF; cdr3_nt: TGTGCCAGCAGCCCTGCGGCAGAAAAACTGTTTTTT
j_call: TRBJ1-1; v_call: TRBV7-9; clone_size: few; d_call: .; cdr3_aa: CASSFILGEAFF; cdr3_nt: TGTGCCAGCAGCTTCATATTAGGTGAAGCTTTCTTT
j_call: TRBJ1-5; v_call: TRBV7-2; clone_size: .; d_call: .; cdr3_aa: CASSLEAQPQHF; cdr3_nt: TGTGCCAGCAGCTTAGAGGCTCAGCCCCAGCATTTT
j_call: TRBJ2-5; v_call: TRBV2; clone_size: .; d_call: TRBD2; cdr3_aa: CASSAAGAETQYF; cdr3_nt: TGTGCCAGCAGTGCAGCGGGGGCAGAGACCCAGTACTTC
j_call: TRBJ1-1; v_call: TRBV12-3/TRBV12-4; clone_size: .; d_call: .; cdr3_aa: CASSFGQVTQAFF; cdr3_nt: TGTGCCAGCAGTTTCGGGCAGGTTACTCAAGCTTTCTTT
j_call: TRBJ1-1; v_call: TRBV4-1; clone_size: .; d_call: TRBD1; cdr3_aa: CASSVGQGNTEAFF; cdr3_nt: TGCGCCAGCAGCGTTGGACAGGGAAACACTGAAGCTTTCTTT
j_call: TRBJ2-7; v_call: TRBV7-2; clone_size: .; d_call: TRBD1; cdr3_aa: CASSAGQGGYEQYF; cdr3_nt: TGTGCCAGCAGCGCCGGACAGGGGGGCTACGAGCAGTACTTC
j_call: TRBJ1-2; v_call: TRBV6-5; clone_size: .; d_call: .; cdr3_aa: CAKRQRPNYGYTF; cdr3_nt: TGTGCCAAGAGACAGCGACCTAACTATGGCTACACCTTC
j_call: TRBJ2-7; v_call: TRBV28; clone_size: .; d_call: .; cdr3_aa: CASSFPHSYEQYF; cdr3_nt: TGTGCCAGCAGTTTCCCACACTCCTACGAGCAGTACTTC
j_call: TRBJ2-7; v_call: TRBV5-1; clone_size: .; d_call: .; cdr3_aa: CASSSPGQGGEQYF; cdr3_nt: TGCGCCAGCAGCTCGCCAGGGCAGGGAGGCGAGCAGTACTTC
j_call: TRBJ2-2; v_call: TRBV7-2; clone_size: .; d_call: .; cdr3_aa: CASSRVIGELFF; cdr3_nt: TGTGCCAGCAGTCGCGTTATCGGGGAGCTGTTTTTT
j_call: TRBJ1-1; v_call: TRBV12-3/TRBV12-4; clone_size: .; d_call: .; cdr3_aa: CASSFAGSEAFF; cdr3_nt: TGTGCCAGCAGTTTTGCAGGGTCTGAAGCTTTCTTT
j_call: TRBJ1-2; v_call: TRBV12-3/TRBV12-4; clone_size: .; d_call: .; cdr3_aa: CASTIDWGGYTF; cdr3_nt: TGTGCCAGCACCATTGACTGGGGAGGCTACACCTTC
j_call: TRBJ1-6; v_call: TRBV28; clone_size: .; d_call: .; cdr3_aa: CASSNVGSSYNSPLHF; cdr3_nt: TGTGCCAGCAGTAATGTCGGGAGCTCCTATAATTCACCCCTCCACTTT
j_call: TRBJ1-2; v_call: TRBV5-1; clone_size: .; d_call: .; cdr3_aa: CASSLGGVWDGHTF; cdr3_nt: TGCGCCAGCAGCTTGGGTGGGGTCTGGGATGGCCACACCTTC
j_call: TRBJ2-5; v_call: TRBV24-1; clone_size: once; d_call: TRBD1; cdr3_aa: CATSDTGTGPQETQYF; cdr3_nt: TGTGCCACCAGTGATACTGGGACAGGGCCCCAAGAGACCCAGTACTTC
j_call: TRBJ2-1; v_call: TRBV9; clone_size: .; d_call: TRBD2; cdr3_aa: CASSVQGLAGGPLHEQFF; cdr3_nt: TGTGCCAGCAGCGTCCAGGGACTAGCGGGAGGGCCGCTGCATGAGCAGTTCTTC
j_call: TRBJ1-1; v_call: TRBV11-2; clone_size: .; d_call: .; cdr3_aa: CASSLIGGSTEAFF; cdr3_nt: TGTGCCAGCAGCTTAATTGGAGGGTCGACTGAAGCTTTCTTT
j_call: TRBJ1-6; v_call: TRBV5-1; clone_size: .; d_call: .; cdr3_aa: CASSPVGETLHF; cdr3_nt: TGCGCCAGCAGCCCCGTAGGGGAGACCCTCCACTTT
j_call: TRBJ2-7; v_call: TRBV4-3; clone_size: .; d_call: TRBD2; cdr3_aa: CASSQDSSGNYEQYF; cdr3_nt: TGCGCCAGCAGCCAAGATAGTAGCGGGAACTACGAGCAGTACTTC
j_call: TRBJ1-3; v_call: TRBV7-8; clone_size: .; d_call: TRBD1; cdr3_aa: CASRATGPSGNTIYF; cdr3_nt: TGTGCCAGCAGGGCGACAGGGCCCTCTGGAAACACCATATATTTT
j_call: TRBJ2-1; v_call: TRBV29-1; clone_size: .; d_call: TRBD2; cdr3_aa: CSVGLLAGGPMNEQFF; cdr3_nt: TGCAGCGTTGGACTGCTAGCGGGAGGGCCTATGAATGAGCAGTTCTTC
j_call: TRBJ2-2; v_call: TRBV6-2/TRBV6-3; clone_size: .; d_call: TRBD2; cdr3_aa: CASSYSSGRLTGELFF; cdr3_nt: TGTGCCAGCAGTTACTCTAGCGGGAGGCTCACCGGGGAGCTGTTTTTT
j_call: TRBJ1-1; v_call: TRBV15; clone_size: .; d_call: .; cdr3_aa: CATTSNRVEAFF; cdr3_nt: TGTGCCACCACCTCCAACAGGGTTGAAGCTTTCTTT